In this sample, the clone carrying this TCR beta chain turned up many times. Its specificity is not known. This sample was taken from a study of early T cells in non-severe SARS-CoV-2 infection. The overall study: Chains were unpaired, as sequencing was done on bulk RNA from unsorted whole blood. Study conclusions and caveats: The matching step, a VDJdb search, favored anti-spike CD8 responses and missed private and CD4 specificities.

The TCR library protocol attached unique molecular identifiers to the individual cDNA molecules. TCRdb reprocessed the 5' RACE reads via MiXCR and lists one record per CDR3 protein. The data contain tens of thousands of distinct CDR3 sequences, around 5.8% of them seen just once; the ten biggest clones take up 5% to 6%. The length of the CDR3 is 12 residues. Deletions cut 3 bases from V and 3 bases from J, with 6 bases between. Germline loops: CDR1 DFQATT, CDR2 SNEGSKA (reference sequence). This TCR was sampled from an adult who was a healthcare worker with PCR-confirmed SARS-CoV-2 infection or an uninfected control (not recorded which). The specimen sequenced was whole blood. The chain joins TRBV20-1 to TRBJ2-1, with D unresolved. The DNA for the CDR3 is TGCAGTGCTAGTGACGACTACAATGAGCAGTTCTTC. Amino acids: CSASDDYNEQFF.